Listed below are T cell receptor beta chains from one sample, sequenced in a study of B cell selection in AIRE deficiency. Data came from immunoSEQ multiplex PCR; TCRdb stores just in-frame clones and leaves some out. The sample carries about 24,000 clones, 90% to 98% recorded once. Material: CD4+CD127+ conventional T cells sorted from PBMCs. These receptors were taken from a human donor in good health. Both conserved end residues are part of each CDR3. D genes are given only for firm matches. Size is omitted from some rows. Given values are once, few, many or a class for expanded clones.

J | size | V | D | CDR3 | DNA
TRBJ2-7 | once | TRBV7-9 | NA | CASSLGQRYEQYF | TGTGCCAGCAGCTTAGGGCAGAGATACGAGCAGTACTTC
TRBJ2-3 | NA | TRBV7-3 | NA | CASSPPGRTDTQYF | TGTGCCAGCAGCCCTCCTGGACGCACAGATACGCAGTATTTT
TRBJ2-5 | NA | TRBV7-6 | TRBD2 | CASSLGLAGGQETQYF | TGTGCCAGCAGCTTAGGATTAGCGGGAGGTCAAGAGACCCAGTACTTC
TRBJ2-1 | NA | TRBV6-4 | TRBD2 | CASRGTSPEQFF | TGTGCCAGCAGGGGGACTAGCCCCGAGCAGTTCTTC
TRBJ2-7 | NA | TRBV5-1 | NA | CASSLAEGGQFFAQYF | TGCGCCAGCAGCTTGGCCGAGGGGGGACAGTTCTTTGCGCAGTACTTC
TRBJ2-7 | NA | TRBV20-1 | NA | CSASVYEQYF | TGCAGTGCTAGCGTCTACGAGCAGTACTTC
TRBJ1-1 | NA | TRBV5-1 | NA | CASSLLEENTEAFF | TGCGCCAGCAGCTTGTTGGAAGAGAACACTGAAGCTTTCTTT
TRBJ2-1 | NA | TRBV6-5 | NA | CASSYRQIRYNEQFF | TGTGCCAGCAGTTATAGGCAGATCAGGTACAATGAGCAGTTCTTC
TRBJ2-5 | NA | TRBV6-5 | NA | CASKEETQYF | TGTGCCAGCAAGGAAGAGACCCAGTACTTC
TRBJ1-1 | NA | TRBV7-9 | NA | CASSLSQGGATEAFF | TGTGCCAGCAGCTTATCCCAGGGTGGGGCCACTGAAGCTTTCTTT
TRBJ2-3 | NA | TRBV5-6 | NA | CASSTGLGAGGTDTQYF | TGTGCCAGCAGCACTGGCCTGGGGGCGGGTGGCACAGATACGCAGTATTTT
TRBJ1-1 | NA | TRBV29-1 | NA | CSGRRGRRAFF | TGCAGCGGCCGACGAGGACGCCGAGCTTTCTTT
TRBJ1-4 | NA | TRBV7-2 | NA | CASSLRGPNEKLFF | TGTGCCAGCAGCTTACGAGGCCCCAATGAAAAACTGTTTTTT
TRBJ2-7 | NA | TRBV11-2 | NA | CASSFLDAGGEQYF | TGTGCCAGCAGCTTCCTCGACGCTGGGGGCGAGCAGTACTTC
TRBJ2-3 | NA | TRBV27 | TRBD2 | CASSLSPSGSTDTQYF | TGTGCCAGCAGTTTATCGCCTAGCGGAAGCACAGATACGCAGTATTTT
TRBJ2-5 | NA | TRBV2 | TRBD1 | CASRGTGTTQYF | TGTGCCAGCAGGGGGACAGGCACGACCCAGTACTTC
TRBJ2-7 | NA | TRBV27 | TRBD2 | CASSLVAGPYEQYF | TGTGCCAGCAGTTTGGTAGCGGGCCCCTACGAGCAGTACTTC
TRBJ1-2 | few | TRBV7-2 | TRBD1 | CASSADRGPYGYTF | TGTGCCAGCAGCGCAGACAGGGGACCCTATGGCTACACCTTC
TRBJ1-4 | NA | TRBV6-6 | NA | CASSREGGEKLFF | TGTGCCAGCAGTCGGGAGGGGGGGGAAAAACTGTTTTTT
TRBJ2-7 | NA | TRBV5-1 | TRBD2 | CASRERGTSGSYEQYF | TGCGCCAGCAGGGAACGAGGGACTAGCGGATCGTACGAGCAGTACTTC
TRBJ2-7 | NA | TRBV6-5 | NA | CASRGLPGDEQYF | TGTGCCAGCAGGGGACTCCCAGGGGACGAGCAGTACTTC
TRBJ2-2 | NA | TRBV30 | TRBD1 | CAWSVRLWGTGNGELFF | TGTGCCTGGAGTGTAAGGTTGTGGGGGACAGGAAACGGGGAGCTGTTTTTT
TRBJ2-7 | NA | TRBV28 | NA | CASSLPPLEQYF | TGTGCCAGCAGTTTACCCCCTCTGGAGCAGTACTTC
TRBJ1-1 | NA | TRBV28 | NA | CATTKKGPLNTEAFF | TGTGCCACCACAAAGAAAGGACCTCTTAACACTGAAGCTTTCTTT
TRBJ2-2 | NA | TRBV29-1 | NA | CSVSTGNTGELFF | TGCAGCGTATCGACAGGCAACACCGGGGAGCTGTTTTTT
TRBJ2-7 | NA | TRBV7-2 | TRBD2 | CASSFPRATSGVTSYEQYF | TGTGCCAGCAGCTTCCCGAGGGCGACTAGCGGGGTAACCTCCTACGAGCAGTACTTC
TRBJ1-2 | NA | TRBV28 | NA | CASTRTGRNYGYTF | TGTGCCAGCACGCGGACGGGACGGAACTATGGCTACACCTTC
TRBJ1-4 | NA | TRBV5-1 | NA | CASSLVAGATNEKLFF | TGCGCCAGCAGCTTGGTAGCAGGAGCAACTAATGAAAAACTGTTTTTT
TRBJ2-6 | NA | TRBV7-6 | TRBD2 | CASSRTGGSGANVLTF | TGTGCCAGCAGCCGGACGGGGGGGTCTGGGGCCAACGTCCTGACTTTC
TRBJ2-3 | NA | TRBV5-1 | TRBD2 | CASSYKGGRGTSGITTDTQYF | TGCGCCAGCAGCTATAAAGGGGGGCGCGGGACTAGCGGGATAACCACAGATACGCAGTATTTT
TRBJ2-5 | NA | TRBV28 | NA | CASGPWMGETQYF | TGTGCCAGCGGGCCTTGGATGGGGGAGACCCAGTACTTC
TRBJ2-3 | NA | TRBV27 | NA | CASSLTRGGVIATQYF | TGTGCCAGCAGTTTGACGAGGGGCGGGGTCATCGCTACGCAGTATTTT
TRBJ2-5 | NA | TRBV7-3 | TRBD2 | CASSRAGEETQYF | TGTGCCAGCAGCCGAGCGGGAGAAGAGACCCAGTACTTC
TRBJ1-1 | NA | TRBV28 | TRBD1 | CASSLPGQGTGAFF | TGTGCCAGCAGTCTGCCGGGACAGGGAACGGGCGCTTTCTTT
TRBJ2-5 | NA | TRBV7-8 | NA | CASSLGEAGETQYF | TGTGCCAGCAGCTTAGGAGAGGCCGGCGAGACCCAGTACTTC
TRBJ1-2 | NA | TRBV12-5 | NA | CGRRWGYTF | TGTGGGCGGAGATGGGGCTACACCTTC
TRBJ2-3 | NA | TRBV12-1 | NA | CASSFRAGASTDTQYF | TGTGCCAGCAGCTTTCGGGCGGGAGCGAGCACAGATACGCAGTATTTT
TRBJ2-1 | NA | TRBV7-3 | NA | CASGEGWENEQFF | TGTGCCAGCGGCGAGGGGTGGGAAAATGAGCAGTTCTTC
TRBJ2-5 | NA | TRBV7-2 | NA | CASSLGRYQETQYF | TGTGCCAGCAGCCTAGGACGGTACCAAGAGACCCAGTACTTC
TRBJ1-1 | NA | TRBV28 | NA | CASRGGPRATEAFF | TGTGCCAGCAGGGGCGGACCTCGGGCGACTGAAGCTTTCTTT
TRBJ2-5 | NA | TRBV7-9 | TRBD2 | CASSPGTSGRTVETQYF | TGTGCCAGCAGCCCCGGGACTAGCGGGAGGACGGTAGAGACCCAGTACTTC
TRBJ2-1 | NA | TRBV10-3 | TRBD1 | CAISELPGQGAGEQFF | TGTGCCATCAGTGAGCTACCGGGACAGGGGGCAGGTGAGCAGTTCTTC
TRBJ1-2 | once | TRBV28 | NA | CASSLVGGSNYGYTF | TGTGCCAGCAGTTTAGTCGGGGGCTCTAACTATGGCTACACCTTC
TRBJ2-3 | NA | TRBV18 | NA | CANSGRGRPDTQYF | TGTGCCAACTCAGGACGGGGGCGGCCAGATACGCAGTATTTT
TRBJ2-1 | NA | TRBV11-1 | TRBD1 | CASSSGTAEQFF | TGTGCCAGCAGCTCCGGGACAGCCGAGCAGTTCTTC
TRBJ1-2 | NA | TRBV6-1 | TRBD1 | CASRTGVHYGYTF | TGTGCCAGCCGGACAGGGGTTCACTATGGCTACACCTTC
TRBJ2-3 | NA | TRBV30 | NA | CAWSVAGSGVDTQYF | TGTGCCTGGAGTGTAGCCGGGAGTGGGGTAGATACGCAGTATTTT
TRBJ1-3 | NA | TRBV5-1 | NA | CASSFGAYSGNTIYF | TGCGCCAGCAGCTTTGGAGCCTACTCTGGAAACACCATATATTTT
TRBJ2-5 | once | TRBV7-2 | TRBD2 | CASSLGLAGAETQYF | TGTGCCAGCAGCTTAGGCCTAGCGGGAGCAGAGACCCAGTACTTC
TRBJ2-1 | NA | TRBV28 | NA | CASSLGGGKQFF | TGTGCCAGCAGTTTAGGAGGCGGCAAGCAGTTCTTC
TRBJ1-2 | NA | TRBV18 | NA | CASSSATRANYGYTF | TGTGCCAGCTCGTCAGCAACAAGAGCTAACTATGGCTACACCTTC
TRBJ1-2 | once | TRBV6-5 | TRBD1 | CASTQPGTGGGYTF | TGTGCCAGCACCCAACCCGGGACAGGGGGAGGCTACACCTTC
TRBJ2-7 | NA | TRBV11-2 | NA | CASSTTYAVGESYEQYF | TGTGCCAGCAGCACCACCTACGCGGTCGGGGAATCCTACGAGCAGTACTTC
TRBJ1-1 | NA | TRBV10-3 | NA | CAISESDEYTEAFF | TGTGCCATCAGTGAGTCAGATGAATACACTGAAGCTTTCTTT
TRBJ2-5 | NA | TRBV5-6 | NA | CASSSGRGQGTQYF | TGTGCCAGCAGCTCTGGGCGGGGCCAAGGGACCCAGTACTTC
TRBJ1-4 | once | TRBV19 | NA | CASSTPPRLFF | TGTGCCAGTAGTACGCCCCCTCGCCTGTTTTTT
TRBJ2-5 | once | TRBV28 | NA | CASSPSAGASQETQYF | TGTGCCAGCAGTCCATCGGCAGGGGCCAGTCAAGAGACCCAGTACTTC
TRBJ2-1 | NA | TRBV7-9 | NA | CASSPKVGGPTVDEQFF | TGTGCCAGCAGCCCAAAAGTGGGGGGACCGACAGTCGATGAGCAGTTCTTC
TRBJ1-4 | once | TRBV2 | NA | CASSPDRRGTNEKLFF | TGTGCCAGCAGTCCCGACAGGAGGGGGACTAATGAAAAACTGTTTTTT
TRBJ1-1 | NA | TRBV27 | NA | CASSLQGLGRAFF | TGTGCCAGCAGTTTACAGGGACTGGGCAGGGCTTTCTTT